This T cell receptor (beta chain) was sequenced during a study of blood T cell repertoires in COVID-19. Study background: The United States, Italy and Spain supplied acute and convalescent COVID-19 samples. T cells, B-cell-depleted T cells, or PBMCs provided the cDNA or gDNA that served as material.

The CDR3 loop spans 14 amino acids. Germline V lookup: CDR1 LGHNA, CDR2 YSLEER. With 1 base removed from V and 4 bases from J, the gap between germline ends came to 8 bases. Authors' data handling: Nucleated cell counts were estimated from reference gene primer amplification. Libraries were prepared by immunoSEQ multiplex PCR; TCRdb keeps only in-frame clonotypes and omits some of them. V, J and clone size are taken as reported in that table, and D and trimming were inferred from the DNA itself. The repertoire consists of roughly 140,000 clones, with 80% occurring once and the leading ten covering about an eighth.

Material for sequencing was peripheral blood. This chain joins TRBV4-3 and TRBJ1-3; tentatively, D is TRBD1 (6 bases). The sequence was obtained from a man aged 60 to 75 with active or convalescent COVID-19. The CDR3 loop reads CASSQAGVGNTIYF. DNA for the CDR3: TGCGCCAGCAGCCAAGCAGGGGTCGGAAACACCATATATTTT.